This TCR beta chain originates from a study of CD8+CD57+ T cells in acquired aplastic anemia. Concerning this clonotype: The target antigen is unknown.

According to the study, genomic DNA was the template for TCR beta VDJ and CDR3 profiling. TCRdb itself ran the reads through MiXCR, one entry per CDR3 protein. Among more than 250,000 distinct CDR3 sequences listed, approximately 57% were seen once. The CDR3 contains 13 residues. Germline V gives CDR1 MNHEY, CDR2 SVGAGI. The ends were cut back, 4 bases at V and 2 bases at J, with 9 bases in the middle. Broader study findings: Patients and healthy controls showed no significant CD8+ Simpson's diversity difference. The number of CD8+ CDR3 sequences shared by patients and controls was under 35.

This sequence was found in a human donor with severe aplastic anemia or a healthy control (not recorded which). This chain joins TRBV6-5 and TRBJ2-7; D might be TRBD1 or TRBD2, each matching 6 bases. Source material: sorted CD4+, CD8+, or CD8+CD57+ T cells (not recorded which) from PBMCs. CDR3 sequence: CASSWRDTYEQYF. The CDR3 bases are TGTGCCAGCAGTTGGAGGGACACCTACGAGCAGTACTTC.